A few counts support the clone carrying this TCR beta chain. The data were obtained in a study of T-cell reconstitution after alpha-beta-depleted transplantation in children. The TCRbeta library incorporated unique molecular identifiers. TCRdb independently ran MiXCR on the PCR reads; one entry per CDR3 protein. The sample consists of about a million distinct CDR3 sequences, 25% to 35% of them appearing once. With 5 bases clipped from V and 5 bases from J, the junction kept 11 bases outside the gene matches. CDR3 length: 16 residues. The V and J genes are TRBV12-3 or TRBV12-4 and TRBJ1-2, with 10 bases matching TRBD1. This receptor was taken from a boy under two years old who had a stem cell transplant for SCID, so the T cells may come from the graft donor. Material: PBMCs, mostly from graft donor cells, obtained 360 days after TCRalphabeta/CD19-depleted stem cell transplant. This chain's CDR3 is CASSILRQGAGYGYTF. The CDR3 nucleotides read TGTGCCAGCAGTATCCTGCGACAGGGGGCAGGGTATGGCTACACCTTC.